This TCR beta chain is drawn from a study of shared clonotypes between healthy human individuals. Study-level background: CD4 naive and CD4 memory each took three plates per donor, while CD8 naive took two and CD8 memory one.

The naive CD8 population came from CD45RO-negative cells selected for CCR7, without terminally differentiated effector memory CD45RA+ cells. This clone was picked up one time. Its target is unknown. Study-level points and caveats: Generally, naive subsets (rather than memory subsets) showed larger estimated richness.

V was trimmed by 5 bases and J by 4 bases, leaving 6 bases between them. The CDR3 runs 11 residues. CDR1 and CDR2 (germline): SGHAT, FQDESV (reference sequence). How the authors handled the data: There were no quality scores in the junction-only immunoSEQ sequences, so filtering differed. Sequencing was performed with immunoSEQ multiplex PCR; in TCRdb, only in-frame clones are kept and a portion is missing. The V and J calls and clone size are taken from that table; D and trimming were inferred from the DNA. The sample has about 2 million clones, about 95% seen once. The sample taken for sequencing was naive CD8+ T cells sorted from blood. The TCR sequence derives from a man aged 18 to 30 in good health. V usage is TRBV11-1 and J usage is TRBJ2-7; D not resolved. In DNA, the CDR3 is TGTGCCAGCAGCGGGTCGTACGAGCAGTACTTC. Amino acids: CASSGSYEQYF.